One T cell receptor beta chain is described in this entry. The repertoire was sequenced with immunoSEQ multiplex PCR; TCRdb's copy has only in-frame clones and lacks some. Of nearly 40,000 clones detected, approximately 88% appear once; the ten largest clones hold around 13%. This entry is derived from a study of blood T cell repertoires in COVID-19. Study as a whole: Acute and convalescent COVID-19 specimens originated in the United States, Italy and Spain.

From germline, CDR1 is LNHDA and CDR2 SQIVND (reference sequence). The CDR3 has 14 residues. Trimming removed 5 bases from V and 4 bases from J; junction bases left unmatched: 5. This chain joins TRBV19 and TRBJ2-7; TRBD1 matches 10 bases. The TCR comes from a man aged 50 or older with active or convalescent COVID-19. The sample consisted of peripheral blood. The DNA for the CDR3 is TGTGCCAGTAGTTCGCGGACAGGGGGGTACGAGCAGTACTTC. It translates to CASSSRTGGYEQYF.